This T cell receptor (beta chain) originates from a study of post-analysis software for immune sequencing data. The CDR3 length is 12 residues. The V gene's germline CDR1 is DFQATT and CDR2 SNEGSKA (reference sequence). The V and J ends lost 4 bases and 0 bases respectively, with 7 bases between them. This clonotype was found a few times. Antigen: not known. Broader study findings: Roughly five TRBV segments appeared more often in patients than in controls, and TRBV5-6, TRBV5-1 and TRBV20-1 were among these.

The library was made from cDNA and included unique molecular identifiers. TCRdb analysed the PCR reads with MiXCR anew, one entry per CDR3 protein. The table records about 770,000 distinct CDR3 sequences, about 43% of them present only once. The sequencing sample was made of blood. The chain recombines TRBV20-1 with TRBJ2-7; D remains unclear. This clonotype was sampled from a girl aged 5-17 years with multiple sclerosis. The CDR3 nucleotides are TGCAGTGCTACCAGTTCCTCCTACGAGCAGTACTTC. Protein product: CSATSSSYEQYF.